Listed below are T cell receptor beta chains from one sample, sequenced in a study of vaccination effects on CD4 cells after COVID-19. This table comes from immunoSEQ multiplex PCR, and its TCRdb copy is limited to in-frame clones, with some not included. In the table there are roughly 63,000 clones, 60% to 80% of which are singletons. The antigens for these receptors are not known. Sequencing was performed on CD4+ T cells from PBMCs cultured with HCoV-OC43 spike peptides, taken after COVID-19 vaccination. The receptors derive from a human donor who received a COVID-19 vaccine. The CDR3 runs from the conserved cysteine through the conserved F or W. The order of the fields is D gene, V gene, J gene, clone size, CDR3 protein, CDR3 DNA. The D gene is left open where the match is weak. Clone size is given for some rows only: seen once, a few or many times, or a class if the clone is expanded.

TRBD1	TRBV29-1	TRBJ1-2	-	CSVAPTGDAGYTF	TGCAGCGTTGCTCCGACAGGGGACGCTGGCTACACCTTC
-	TRBV18	TRBJ1-5	-	CASSPQGSNQPQHF	TGTGCCAGCTCACCACAGGGTAGCAATCAGCCCCAGCATTTT
-	TRBV3-1/TRBV3-2	TRBJ1-2	-	CASSNSPAGSNGYTF	TGTGCCAGCAGCAATTCCCCTGCAGGGTCGAATGGCTACACCTTC
TRBD1	TRBV6-2/TRBV6-3	TRBJ1-2	-	CASSRTGNYGYTF	TGTGCCAGCAGCCGGACAGGGAACTATGGCTACACCTTC
TRBD1	TRBV5-6	TRBJ1-5	-	CASSLIRGNQPQHF	TGTGCCAGCAGCTTGATCAGGGGGAATCAGCCCCAGCATTTT
-	TRBV27	TRBJ2-1	-	CASKHGGALGYNEQFF	TGTGCCAGCAAACATGGGGGGGCGCTTGGATACAATGAGCAGTTCTTC
TRBD1	TRBV4-1	TRBJ1-4	few	CASSGIGQGWEKLFF	TGCGCCAGCAGCGGGATAGGACAGGGATGGGAAAAACTGTTTTTT
-	TRBV21-1	TRBJ1-2	-	CASSKASEGQGDNYGYTF	TGTGCCAGCAGCAAAGCCAGTGAGGGACAGGGGGACAACTATGGCTACACCTTC
-	TRBV5-1	TRBJ2-3	-	CASSLVVGSTDTQYF	TGCGCCAGCAGCTTGGTTGTGGGGAGCACAGATACGCAGTATTTT
TRBD1	TRBV30	TRBJ1-6	-	CAWSRAGGNSPLHF	TGTGCCTGGAGTAGGGCAGGGGGTAATTCACCCCTCCACTTT
-	TRBV10-3	TRBJ1-5	-	CAISERAVNQPQHF	TGTGCCATCAGTGAGAGGGCAGTCAATCAGCCCCAGCATTTT
-	TRBV5-1	TRBJ2-1	-	CASSISWGNEQFF	TGCGCCAGCAGCATTAGCTGGGGAAATGAGCAGTTCTTC
-	TRBV29-1	TRBJ1-2	-	CSASIQANYGYTF	TGCAGCGCTTCAATCCAGGCTAACTATGGCTACACCTTC
TRBD2	TRBV5-1	TRBJ2-1	-	CASSPGTSGINEQFF	TGCGCCAGCAGTCCCGGGACTAGCGGGATCAATGAGCAGTTCTTC